This T cell receptor beta chain emerged from a study of cytomegalovirus exposure and HLA in healthy donors. The study, taken as a whole, reports: Cytomegalovirus association was assigned to over 150 TCR beta chains.

Assay: immunoSEQ multiplex PCR; the TCRdb copy retains only in-frame clones and omits some. The sample holds 100,000 to 150,000 clones, roughly 93% seen once. Germline V CDR1 and CDR2: MNHEY, SVGAGI. V dropped 6 bases and J dropped 4; count of bases not matched to a gene: 10. This CDR3 has 15 residues. This clone was found a few times. The antigen is unknown. Sequencing was carried out using PBMCs. V is TRBV6-5 and J is TRBJ1-2, with 8 bases matching TRBD1. This TCR derives from a woman aged 18-29 years in good health and CMV-seronegative. The CDR3 region is CASRPTQTGGYGYTF. The CDR3 DNA is TGTGCCAGCAGACCAACCCAAACAGGGGGCTATGGCTACACCTTC.